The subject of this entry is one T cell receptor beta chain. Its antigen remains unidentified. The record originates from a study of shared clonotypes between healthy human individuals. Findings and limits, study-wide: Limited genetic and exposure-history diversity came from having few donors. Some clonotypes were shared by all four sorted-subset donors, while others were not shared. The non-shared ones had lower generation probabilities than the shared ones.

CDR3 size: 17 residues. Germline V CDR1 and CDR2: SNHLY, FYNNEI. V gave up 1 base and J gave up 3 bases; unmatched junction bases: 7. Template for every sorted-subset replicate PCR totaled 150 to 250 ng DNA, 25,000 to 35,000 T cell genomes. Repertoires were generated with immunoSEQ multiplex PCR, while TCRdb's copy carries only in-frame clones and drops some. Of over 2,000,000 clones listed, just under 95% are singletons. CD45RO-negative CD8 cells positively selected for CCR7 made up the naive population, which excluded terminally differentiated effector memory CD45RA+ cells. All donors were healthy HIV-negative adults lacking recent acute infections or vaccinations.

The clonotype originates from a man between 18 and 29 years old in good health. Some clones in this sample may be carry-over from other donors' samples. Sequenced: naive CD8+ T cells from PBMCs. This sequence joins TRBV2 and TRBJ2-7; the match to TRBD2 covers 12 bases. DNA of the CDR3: TGTGCCAGCAGTGAAGTCGGGACTAGCGGGCTCAACTACGAGCAGTACTTC. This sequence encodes CASSEVGTSGLNYEQYF.